Below are 30 T cell receptor beta chains sequenced from a single sample in a study of beta chain features in type 1 diabetes. Whole-study results and caveats: All four CD4+ subsets from Type 1 diabetes patients carried moderately but significantly shorter TCRB CDR3s.

For these TCRs, the target antigens are not known. Expressed TCRB transcripts were sequenced, since all the RNA that had been isolated was reverse transcribed. Repertoires were generated with immunoSEQ multiplex PCR, while TCRdb's copy carries only in-frame clones and drops some. The data contain about 640,000 clones, approximately 13% of them singletons. The source material was naive CD4+ T cells from blood. All receptors come from a man aged 25-45 years with type 1 diabetes.

This clone was seen more than once but under ten times. V is TRBV29-1 and J is TRBJ2-3; 8 bases align to TRBD2. Germline V gives CDR1 SQVTM, CDR2 ANQGSEA. The ends lost 8 bases at V and 4 bases at J; junction bases unmatched: 5. The CDR3 totals 12 residues. The CDR3 nucleotides are TGCAGCCTCGGGGGGGCCTCAGATACGCAGTATTTT. Its protein product is CSLGGASDTQYF.

This clone was recorded a few times. The V call is TRBV14, the J call TRBJ1-4; D not resolved. Trimming pared 0 bases from V and 7 bases from J, leaving 6 bases between. The CDR3 spans 13 residues. Germline lookup yields CDR1 SGHDN and CDR2 FVKESK. The CDR3 region has the DNA TGTGCCAGCAGCCAAGACATAAGTGAAAAACTGTTTTTT. This encodes CASSQDISEKLFF. Full variable domain (outside the CDR3, taken from reference TRBV14 and TRBJ1-4): EAGVTQFPSHSVIEKGQTVTLRCDPISGHDNLYWYRRVMGKEIKFLLHFVKESKQDESGMPNNRFLAERTGGTYSTLKVQPAELEDSGVYFCASSQDISEKLFFGSGTQLSVL.

This clone showed up just a few times. The chain employs TRBV11-2 and TRBJ2-3, with TRBD2 identical over 8 bases. Losses at the gene ends were 5 bases for V and 0 bases for J; bases not matched to a gene: 7. The germline CDR1 and CDR2 sequences are SGHAT and FQNNGV. The CDR3 loop spans 16 amino acids. CDR3 region: CASSPGGRASTDTQYF. The CDR3 DNA reads TGTGCCAGCAGCCCGGGAGGGAGGGCTAGCACAGATACGCAGTATTTT.

The chain couples TRBV9 to TRBJ1-6, with 8 bases that match TRBD1. The junction had 9 bases not matched to a gene; V was cut back by 4 bases and J by 0 bases. The CDR3 contains 18 residues. Per germline, CDR1 SGDLS and CDR2 YYNGEE. The CDR3 sequence is CASSTDRDRSSYNSPLHF. As DNA, the CDR3 is TGTGCCAGCAGCACTGACCGGGACAGGAGCTCCTATAATTCACCCCTCCACTTT. The full variable domain, completed using reference TRBV9 and TRBJ1-6, is DSGVTQTPKHLITATGQRVTLRCSPRSGDLSVYWYQQSLDQGLQFLIQYYNGEERAKGNILERFSAQQFPDLHSELNLSSLELGDSALYFCASSTDRDRSSYNSPLHFGNGTRLTVT.

In its sample, this clone was seen once. The rearrangement uses TRBV5-4 and TRBJ1-1; a possible D gene is TRBD1 (6 bases). Per germline, CDR1 SGHNT and CDR2 YYREEE (reference sequence). The CDR3 runs to 14 residues. The ends were cut back, 5 bases at V and 3 bases at J, with 14 bases in the middle. The CDR3 DNA sequence: TGTGCCAGCAGTTTCTACAGGGCAGACACTGAAGCTTTCTTT. Its protein product is CASSFYRADTEAFF. Full variable domain (outside the CDR3, taken from reference TRBV5-4 and TRBJ1-1): ETGVTQSPTHLIKTRGQQVTLRCSSQSGHNTVSWYQQALGQGPQFIFQYYREEENGRGNFPPRFSGLQFPNYSSELNVNALELDDSALYLCASSFYRADTEAFFGQGTRLTVV.

This clone has only a few counts. The chain links TRBV25-1 to TRBJ2-1; 8 bases line up with TRBD2. Germline trimming cut 2 bases from V and 6 bases from J; bases unmatched to any gene: 6. The CDR3 loop spans 15 amino acids. Per germline, CDR1 MGHDK and CDR2 SYGVNS. Here the CDR3 reads CASSESSGALNEQFF. CDR3 nucleotide sequence: TGTGCCAGCAGTGAAAGTAGCGGGGCTCTCAATGAGCAGTTCTTC. Drawing the rest from reference TRBV25-1 and TRBJ2-1, the complete variable domain is EADIYQTPRYLVIGTGKKITLECSQTMGHDKMYWYQQDPGMELHLIHYSYGVNSTEKGDLSSESTVSRIRTEHFPLTLESARPSHTSQYLCASSESSGALNEQFFGPGTRLTVL.

A few counts support this clone. In the same sample, other DNA sequences code for this CDR3. The chain joins TRBV7-9 to TRBJ1-6, with 7 bases fitting TRBD1. With 2 bases clipped from V and 6 bases from J, the junction kept 1 base outside the gene matches. CDR3 length: 14 residues. CDR1 and CDR2 from the germline V gene are SEHNR and FQNEAQ (reference sequence). The CDR3 sequence: CASSLRQGNSPLHF. Written as DNA, the CDR3 is TGTGCCAGCAGCTTAAGACAGGGTAATTCACCCCTCCACTTT.

This clone was seen more than once but under ten times. V is TRBV27 and J is TRBJ1-5; D is perhaps TRBD1 (6 bases). This CDR3 spans 13 amino acids. V lost 5 bases, J lost 5 bases, and 10 bases lay in between. Germline V gene lookup returns CDR1 MNHEY and CDR2 SMNVEV (reference sequence). CDR3 loop: CASSLDRYQPQHF. The CDR3 bases are TGTGCCAGCAGTCTAGACAGGTATCAGCCCCAGCATTTT.

The V gene is TRBV19, the J gene TRBJ2-5; TRBD2 aligns across 8 bases. The CDR3 loop spans 15 amino acids. CDR1 LNHDA and CDR2 SQIVND come from the germline V gene (reference sequence). J was trimmed by 3 bases and V by 4 bases; bases with no gene match: 7. CDR3 in DNA: TGTGCCAGTAGTAGGGTTACTAGCGGCGAAGAGACCCAGTACTTC. Translation: CASSRVTSGEETQYF. Together with reference TRBV19 and TRBJ2-5, the CDR3 gives the full variable domain: DGGITQSPKYLFRKEGQNVTLSCEQNLNHDAMYWYRQDPGQGLRLIYYSQIVNDFQKGDIAEGYSVSREKKESFPLTVTSAQKNPTAFYLCASSRVTSGEETQYFGPGTRLLVL.

This clone has just a few counts. The gene calls are TRBV9 and TRBJ1-2, with D uncertain. Trimming pared 0 bases from V and 0 bases from J, leaving 15 bases between. Germline loops: CDR1 SGDLS, CDR2 YYNGEE. The length of the CDR3 is 17 residues. The CDR3 region has the DNA TGTGCCAGCAGCGTAGCTAGACACAGAAAACCTAACTATGGCTACACCTTC. Translation: CASSVARHRKPNYGYTF.

The chain couples TRBV6-6 to TRBJ2-4; TRBD2 might be the D (6 bases). Trimming shortened V by 8 bases and J by 13 bases, and 18 bases separated the two germline ends. CDR1 and CDR2 from the germline V gene are MNHNY and SVGAGI (reference sequence). The CDR3 has 12 residues. CDR3 DNA: TGTGCCAGCGACTTCTCGGGAGAAACACAGTACTTC. Translating it yields CASDFSGETQYF.

In its sample, this clone was seen a few times. The chain has TRBV7-9 and TRBJ2-7; 8 bases match TRBD1. Germline CDR1 is SEHNR and CDR2 is FQNEAQ (reference sequence). J was trimmed by 1 base and V by 4 bases; bases with no gene match: 9. This CDR3 comprises 16 residues. In DNA form, the CDR3 reads TGTGCCAGCAGCTCTAATACCGGGACAGGTTCCTACGAGCAGTACTTC. Encoded protein: CASSSNTGTGSYEQYF. Looking up the rest from reference TRBV7-9 and TRBJ2-7 gives the full variable domain: DTGVSQNPRHKITKRGQNVTFRCDPISEHNRLYWYRQTLGQGPEFLTYFQNEAQLEKSRLLSDRFSAERPKGSFSTLEIQRTEQGDSAMYLCASSSNTGTGSYEQYFGPGTRLTVT.

This clone appeared once. The CDR3 region has the DNA TGTGCCAGCAGCCTGGCGGCTAGCGGGGGGGTAGCAGATACGCAGTATTTT. It specifies CASSLAASGGVADTQYF. This sequence joins TRBV7-2 and TRBJ2-3; the match to TRBD2 covers 12 bases. CDR1 and CDR2 from the germline V gene are SGHTA and FQGNSA. This CDR3 region has 17 residues. Trimming at V came to 5 bases and at J to 4 bases, leaving 10 bases not matched to a gene.

The chain recombines TRBV5-4 with TRBJ1-5; D may be TRBD1 (5 bases). The CDR3 totals 12 residues. V gave up 1 base and J gave up 10 bases, with 9 bases separating them. Germline loops: CDR1 SGHNT, CDR2 YYREEE (reference sequence). The CDR3 DNA sequence: TGTGCCAGCAGCTTGAACCAGGGACCCCAGCATTTT. Its translation: CASSLNQGPQHF.

The V call is TRBV29-1, the J call TRBJ1-1; 10 bases map to TRBD1. Germline V CDR1 and CDR2: SQVTM, ANQGSEA. V shed 1 base, J shed 4 bases, and the junction held 0 bases outside the gene matches. CDR3 length: 13 residues. The CDR3 is CSVEGTGGTEAFF. The CDR3, as DNA: TGCAGCGTTGAAGGGACAGGGGGCACTGAAGCTTTCTTT.

This clone was seen a handful of times. The chain carries TRBV7-2 and TRBJ2-5; 7 bases line up with TRBD2. The CDR3 has 16 residues. Trimming at V came to 3 bases and at J to 2 bases, leaving 9 bases not matched to a gene. Germline V gene sequence: CDR1 SGHTA, CDR2 FQGNSA. The CDR3 sequence is CASSFHGGVTQETQYF. CDR3 DNA sequence: TGTGCCAGCAGCTTCCATGGGGGGGTTACGCAAGAGACCCAGTACTTC.

This rearrangement joins TRBV4-3 to TRBJ2-7, with TRBD2 matching over 7 bases. In germline, CDR1 is LGHNA, CDR2 YSLEER. The V segment lost 1 base and the J segment 2 bases; nucleotides outside the gene matches: 5. There are 15 residues in the CDR3. CDR3 amino acids: CASSQAGGTPYEQYF. The DNA of the CDR3 is TGCGCCAGCAGCCAAGCGGGGGGAACCCCCTACGAGCAGTACTTC.

V is TRBV11-2 and J is TRBJ1-5; no firm D call. This CDR3 region has 14 residues. V lost 3 bases to trimming and J lost 4 bases, with 10 bases between them. CDR1 is SGHAT and CDR2 is FQNNGV in the germline V gene. This chain's CDR3 is CASSLESANQPQHF. CDR3 sequence (DNA): TGTGCCAGCAGCTTGGAGTCAGCAAATCAGCCCCAGCATTTT.

The genes are TRBV27 and TRBJ2-5, with TRBD2 matching over 10 bases. The length of the CDR3 is 13 residues. CDR1 is MNHEY and CDR2 is SMNVEV in the germline V gene (reference sequence). The ends lost 11 bases at V and 5 bases at J; junction bases unmatched: 8. The CDR3 is CASRSGGAETQYF. The DNA for the CDR3 is TGTGCCTCCCGAAGCGGGGGGGCTGAGACCCAGTACTTC.

This clone was counted between two and nine times. The gene calls are TRBV6-1 and TRBJ2-1, with D perhaps matching TRBD2 (6 bases). CDR1 and CDR2 (germline): MNHNS, SASEGT. Trimming cost V 0 bases and J 6 bases, with 12 bases left between them. The CDR3 has 15 amino acids. The CDR3 nucleotides are TGTGCCAGCAGTGAAGCGCGGGGCAGGGCCAATGAGCAGTTCTTC. This codes for CASSEARGRANEQFF.

On this clone: The sample carries other DNA sequences with the same CDR3. The chain is built from TRBV7-9 and TRBJ2-5; no clear D gene. This CDR3 region has 12 residues. Trimming stripped 3 bases from V and 5 bases from J, with 7 bases between. CDR1 is SEHNR, CDR2 FQNEAQ, per germline (reference sequence). CDR3 region: CASSLVSETQYF. The CDR3 DNA reads as TGTGCCAGCAGCTTGGTTAGTGAGACCCAGTACTTC.

This clone was seen only a few times. This chain connects TRBV25-1 to TRBJ1-6; maybe TRBD1 (5 bases). CDR3 size: 13 residues. V was trimmed by 4 bases and J by 4 bases, leaving 5 bases between them. Germline CDR1 MGHDK, CDR2 SYGVNS. CDR3 region: CASSGQYNSPLHF. The CDR3 DNA reads as TGTGCCAGCAGTGGACAGTATAATTCACCCCTCCACTTT.

This clone came up once. The genes are TRBV19 and TRBJ2-1; D gene uncertain. V gave up 3 bases and J gave up 6 bases, with 15 bases separating them. Germline V gene data show CDR1 as LNHDA and CDR2 as SQIVND (reference sequence). CDR3 length: 15 residues. Here the CDR3 DNA reads TGTGCCAGTAGTATTGGGCCCGATATGAGCAATGAGCAGTTCTTC. Residues: CASSIGPDMSNEQFF.

This clone was detected a few times. V is TRBV5-1 and J is TRBJ2-3, with 10 bases identical to TRBD2. The CDR3 extends over 15 amino acids. Germline CDR1 and CDR2: SGHRS and YFSETQ. V trimming: 3 bases; J trimming: 5 bases; junction bases outside the gene matches: 6. Here the CDR3 reads CASSSASGGGDTQYF. DNA for the CDR3: TGCGCCAGCAGCTCGGCTAGCGGGGGAGGAGATACGCAGTATTTT.

The chain carries TRBV10-2 and TRBJ2-3; D is ambiguous. V lost 5 bases to trimming and J lost 4 bases, with 13 bases between them. This CDR3 spans 14 amino acids. Germline loops: CDR1 WSHSY, CDR2 SAAADI. The CDR3 is CASSLGQSADTQYF. The CDR3 nucleotides are TGCGCCAGCAGTTTAGGGCAGAGCGCAGATACGCAGTATTTT.

This clone was detected a few times. The J gene is TRBJ1-5, the V gene TRBV5-6; 10 bases fit TRBD1. Per the germline V gene, CDR1 is SGHDT and CDR2 is YYEEEE. Losses at the gene ends were 3 bases for V and 1 base for J; bases not matched to a gene: 1. The CDR3 covers 15 residues. In nucleotides, the CDR3 is TGTGCCAGCAGCTGGGGACAGGGGAGCAATCAGCCCCAGCATTTT. Its protein product is CASSWGQGSNQPQHF. Combining the CDR3 with reference TRBV5-6 and TRBJ1-5 gives the whole variable domain DAGVTQSPTHLIKTRGQQVTLRCSPKSGHDTVSWYQQALGQGPQFIFQYYEEEERQRGNFPDRFSGHQFPNYSSELNVNALLLGDSALYLCASSWGQGSNQPQHFGDGTRLSIL.

The chain joins TRBV4-3 to TRBJ2-3; D perhaps matches TRBD1 (5 bases). Germline values: CDR1 LGHNA, CDR2 YSLEER. Deletions cut 0 bases from V and 5 bases from J, with 24 bases between. This CDR3 comprises 19 residues. The CDR3 DNA reads TGCGCCAGCAGCCAAGATCGTCAAGGGGTTAGGGATGGAAGAGATACGCAGTATTTT. Protein product: CASSQDRQGVRDGRDTQYF.

This clone was counted only a few times. This rearrangement joins TRBV7-9 to TRBJ1-1; tentatively, D is TRBD1 (5 bases). Germline loops: CDR1 SEHNR, CDR2 FQNEAQ (reference sequence). V shed 5 bases and J shed 4 bases, with 14 bases lying between them. The CDR3 has 14 residues. The CDR3 sequence is CASSENLGGTEAFF. CDR3 coding DNA: TGTGCCAGCAGCGAAAACCTCGGGGGCACTGAAGCTTTCTTT.

This clone showed up just a few times. The chain uses TRBV6-6 and TRBJ2-1; tentatively, D is TRBD2 (5 bases). CDR3 length: 15 residues. The germline V gene has CDR1 MNHNY and CDR2 SVGAGI (reference sequence). Trimming took 4 bases from V and 10 from J, leaving 20 bases between them. CDR3 bases: TGTGCCAGCAGTTTCTTAGTGGAGGCCGGTCGAGAGCAGTTCTTC. As protein: CASSFLVEAGREQFF.

The rearrangement links TRBV7-8 to TRBJ1-2; D ambiguous. This CDR3 region has 15 residues. CDR1 SGHVS and CDR2 FQNEAQ come from the germline V gene. The V and J ends lost 0 bases and 6 bases respectively, with 14 bases between them. The CDR3 DNA sequence: TGTGCCAGCAGCTTAGCCCAGGCATCCTATGATGGCTACACCTTC. Translated: CASSLAQASYDGYTF. Variable domain in full (rest from reference TRBV7-8 and TRBJ1-2): GAGVSQSPRYKVAKRGQDVALRCDPISGHVSLFWYQQALGQGPEFLTYFQNEAQLDKSGLPSDRFFAERPEGSVSTLKIQRTQQEDSAVYLCASSLAQASYDGYTFGSGTRLTVV.